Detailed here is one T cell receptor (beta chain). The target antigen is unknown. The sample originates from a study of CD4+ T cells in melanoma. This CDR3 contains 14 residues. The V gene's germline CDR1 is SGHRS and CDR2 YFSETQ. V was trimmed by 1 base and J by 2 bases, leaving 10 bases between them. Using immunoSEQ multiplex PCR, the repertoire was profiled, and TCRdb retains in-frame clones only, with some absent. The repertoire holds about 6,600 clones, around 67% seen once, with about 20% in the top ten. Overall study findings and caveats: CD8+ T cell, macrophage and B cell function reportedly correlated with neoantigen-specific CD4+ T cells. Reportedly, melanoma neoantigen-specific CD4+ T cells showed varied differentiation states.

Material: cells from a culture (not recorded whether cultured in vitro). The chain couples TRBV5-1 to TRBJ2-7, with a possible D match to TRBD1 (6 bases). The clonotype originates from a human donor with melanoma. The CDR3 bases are TGCGCCAGCAGCTTGCAGGGGACCACCTACGAGCAGTACTTC. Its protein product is CASSLQGTTYEQYF. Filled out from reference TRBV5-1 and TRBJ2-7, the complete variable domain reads KAGVTQTPRYLIKTRGQQVTLSCSPISGHRSVSWYQQTPGQGLQFLFEYFSETQRNKGNFPGRFSGRQFSNSRSEMNVSTLELGDSALYLCASSLQGTTYEQYFGPGTRLTVT.